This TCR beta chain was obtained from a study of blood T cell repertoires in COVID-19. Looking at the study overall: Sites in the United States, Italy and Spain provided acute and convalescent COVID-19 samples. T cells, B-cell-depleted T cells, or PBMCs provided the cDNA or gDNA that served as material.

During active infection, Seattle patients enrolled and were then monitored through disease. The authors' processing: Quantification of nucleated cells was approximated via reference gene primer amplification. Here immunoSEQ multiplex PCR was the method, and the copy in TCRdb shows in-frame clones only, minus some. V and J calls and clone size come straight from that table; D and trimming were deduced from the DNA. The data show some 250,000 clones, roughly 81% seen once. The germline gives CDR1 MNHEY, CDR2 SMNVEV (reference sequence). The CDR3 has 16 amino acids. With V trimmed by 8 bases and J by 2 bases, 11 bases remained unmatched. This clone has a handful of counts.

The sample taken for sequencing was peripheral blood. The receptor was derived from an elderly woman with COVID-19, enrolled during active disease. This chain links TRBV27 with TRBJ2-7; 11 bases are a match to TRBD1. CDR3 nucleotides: TGTGCCAGCGCGGGACAGGGGGGGGAGTCCGCCTACGAGCAGTACTTC. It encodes CASAGQGGESAYEQYF.